Included here is one T cell receptor beta chain sequence, with context. Antigen unknown. Regions amplified from RNA transcripts were the TCR beta CDR3 regions. First-round RT-PCR with HTBI primers amplified the TCR CDR3 region. In TCRdb, the multiplex PCR reads were re-called with MiXCR into one record per CDR3 protein. The table records some 380,000 distinct CDR3 sequences, approximately 12% of them present only once. This entry belongs to a study of T cells in Graves' hyperthyroidism and ophthalmopathy. Overall study: Any treatment followed the collection of peripheral blood at initial diagnosis.

Regarding the study as a whole: Blood also showed most of the thyroid clonotypes that were expanded above 0.001. It was a median about 6.5 months before onset that the model predicted ophthalmopathy.

Deletions cut 4 bases from V and 0 bases from J, with 14 bases between. Looked up from germline, CDR1 is SGHKS and CDR2 is YYEKEE (reference sequence). The CDR3 runs 15 residues. Clinical symptoms, serum thyroxine and TRAb, thyroid ultrasound and orbital computed tomography were used for the diagnoses. This receptor was taken from a man in his thirties or forties with Graves' hyperthyroidism that later progressed to Graves' ophthalmopathy. The chain employs TRBV5-5 and TRBJ2-7; a possible D gene is TRBD2 (6 bases). Input material: blood. CDR3 region: CASSAHGTDSYEQYF. CDR3 nucleotides: TGTGCCAGCAGCGCTCACGGGACTGACTCCTACGAGCAGTACTTC.